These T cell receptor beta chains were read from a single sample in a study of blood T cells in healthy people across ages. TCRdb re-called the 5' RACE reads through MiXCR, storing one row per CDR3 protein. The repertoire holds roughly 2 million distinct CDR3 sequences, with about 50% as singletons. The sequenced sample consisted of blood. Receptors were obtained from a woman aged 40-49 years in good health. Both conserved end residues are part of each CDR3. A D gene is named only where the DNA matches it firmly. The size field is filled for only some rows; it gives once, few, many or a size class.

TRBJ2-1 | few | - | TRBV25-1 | CASSDGLYNEQFF | TGTGCCAGCAGTGATGGGTTATACAATGAGCAGTTCTTC
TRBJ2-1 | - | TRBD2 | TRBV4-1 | CASSLLRGGRDEQFF | TGCGCCAGCAGCCTTTTGCGGGGGGGCCGGGATGAGCAGTTCTTC
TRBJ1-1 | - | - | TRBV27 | CASSLPGDTEAFF | TGTGCCAGCAGTCTCCCAGGGGACACTGAAGCTTTCTTT
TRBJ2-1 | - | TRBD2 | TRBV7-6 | CASSPVPGLSYNEQFF | TGTGCCAGCAGCCCCGTACCGGGACTATCCTACAATGAGCAGTTCTTC
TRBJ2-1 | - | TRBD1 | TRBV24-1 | CATSDLGTGGGEQFF | TGTGCCACCAGTGATTTGGGGACAGGGGGCGGTGAGCAGTTCTTC
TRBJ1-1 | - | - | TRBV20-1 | CSASGGGYTEAFF | TGCAGTGCTAGTGGGGGAGGGTACACTGAAGCTTTCTTT
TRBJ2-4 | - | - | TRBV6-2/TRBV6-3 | CAGSLEGKGLYF | TGTGCCGGCAGTCTTGAGGGCAAGGGTTTGTACTTC
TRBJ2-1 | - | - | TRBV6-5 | CASSYIGWRARLFCGEQFF | TGTGCCAGCAGTTACATCGGTTGGAGGGCTCGGTTATTTTGCGGTGAGCAGTTCTTC
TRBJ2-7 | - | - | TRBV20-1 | CSARGLRGSYEQYF | TGCAGTGCTAGAGGGTTGAGGGGCTCCTACGAGCAGTACTTC
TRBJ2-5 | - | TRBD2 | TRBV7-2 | CASSLWLAGGHQETQYF | TGTGCCAGCAGCTTATGGCTAGCGGGGGGCCACCAAGAGACCCAGTACTTC
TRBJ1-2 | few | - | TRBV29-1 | CSVDEGRGYTF | TGCAGCGTTGATGAGGGTCGGGGCTACACCTTC
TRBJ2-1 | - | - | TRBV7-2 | CASSSETTYNEQFF | TGTGCCAGCAGCTCTGAGACTACCTACAATGAGCAGTTCTTC
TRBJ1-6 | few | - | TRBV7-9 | CASSLDGTYNSPLHF | TGTGCCAGCAGCTTAGACGGGACCTATAATTCACCCCTCCACTTT
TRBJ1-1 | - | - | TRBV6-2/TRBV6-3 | CASSYQSDDLATEAFF | TGTGCCAGCAGTTACCAGTCGGACGACTTAGCTACTGAAGCTTTCTTT
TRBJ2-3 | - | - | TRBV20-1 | CSAPWEGTDTQYF | TGCAGTGCTCCCTGGGAGGGCACAGATACGCAGTATTTT
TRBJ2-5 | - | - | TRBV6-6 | CASRDLNEQYF | TGTGCCAGCAGGGATCTCAATGAGCAGTACTTC
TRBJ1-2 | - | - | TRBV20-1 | CSAREVPGIGGYTF | TGCAGTGCTAGAGAAGTCCCAGGGATCGGTGGCTACACCTTC
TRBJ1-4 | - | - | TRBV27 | CASSFQGEKLFF | TGTGCCAGCAGTTTTCAGGGGGAAAAACTGTTTTTT
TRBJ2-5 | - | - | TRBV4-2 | CASSHKPKTAVRVETQYF | TGTGCCAGCAGCCATAAACCAAAGACAGCCGTCCGAGTCGAGACCCAGTACTTC
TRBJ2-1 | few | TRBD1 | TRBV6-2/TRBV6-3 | CASIPRGTGYNEQFF | TGTGCCAGCATTCCGCGGGGGACAGGGTACAATGAGCAGTTCTTC
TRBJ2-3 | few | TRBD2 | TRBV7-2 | CASSLGAGTSGGTDTQYF | TGTGCCAGCAGCTTAGGAGCGGGGACTAGCGGGGGCACAGATACGCAGTATTTT
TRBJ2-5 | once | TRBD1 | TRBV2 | CASRTRTRDRGETQYF | TGTGCCAGCAGGACCCGGACCCGGGACAGGGGGGAGACCCAGTACTTC
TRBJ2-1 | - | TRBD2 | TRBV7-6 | CASSSPSGGDNNEQFF | TGTGCCAGCAGCTCCCCGAGCGGGGGAGATAACAATGAGCAGTTCTTC
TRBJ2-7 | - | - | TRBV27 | CASSCNSLYEQYF | TGTGCCAGCAGTTGCAACAGCCTCTACGAGCAGTACTTC
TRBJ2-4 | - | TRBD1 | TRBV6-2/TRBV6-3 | CASRIQGTDVAKNIQYF | TGTGCCAGCAGGATCCAAGGGACAGACGTGGCCAAAAACATTCAGTACTTC
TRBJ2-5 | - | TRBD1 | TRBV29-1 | CSVARTGGMGETQYF | TGCAGCGTGGCAAGGACAGGGGGCATGGGAGAGACCCAGTACTTC
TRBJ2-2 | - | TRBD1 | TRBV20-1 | CSARADRAGELFF | TGCAGTGCTAGAGCGGACAGGGCCGGGGAGCTGTTTTTT
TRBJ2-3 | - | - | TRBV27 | CASSLSKGRVTDTQYF | TGTGCCAGCAGTTTATCGAAGGGCAGAGTCACAGATACGCAGTATTTT
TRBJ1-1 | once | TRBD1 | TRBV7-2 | CASSLARGQGTEAFF | TGTGCCAGCAGCTTAGCGAGGGGACAGGGGACTGAAGCTTTCTTT
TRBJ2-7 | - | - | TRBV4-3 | CASSRNPGGTYEQYF | TGCGCCAGCAGCCGGAACCCGGGCGGCACCTACGAGCAGTACTTC
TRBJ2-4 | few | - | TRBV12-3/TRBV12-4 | CASSLSEGIQYF | TGTGCCAGCAGTTTATCTGAGGGCATTCAGTACTTC
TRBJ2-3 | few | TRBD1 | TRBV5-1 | CASSSSGGSDTQYF | TGCGCCAGCAGCTCCTCAGGGGGCTCGGATACGCAGTATTTT
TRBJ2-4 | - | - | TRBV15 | CTTSRGQTLAKNIQYF | TGTACCACCAGCAGAGGACAGACGCTAGCCAAAAACATTCAGTACTTC
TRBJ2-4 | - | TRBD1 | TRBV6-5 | CASSYSGQGSNIQYF | TGTGCCAGCAGTTACTCGGGACAGGGGTCGAACATTCAGTACTTC
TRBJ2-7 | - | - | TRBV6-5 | CASSPQSYNEQYF | TGTGCCAGCAGCCCACAATCCTACAATGAGCAGTACTTC
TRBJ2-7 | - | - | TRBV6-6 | CASQPGGLHNEQYF | TGTGCCAGTCAACCCGGGGGGCTCCACAATGAGCAGTACTTC
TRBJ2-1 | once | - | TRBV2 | CASSEYRVQFF | TGTGCCAGCAGTGAATACCGGGTGCAGTTCTTC
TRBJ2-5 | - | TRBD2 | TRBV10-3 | CAIRRSSGAAGPETQYF | TGTGCCATCAGAAGATCTAGCGGGGCAGCAGGACCGGAGACCCAGTACTTC
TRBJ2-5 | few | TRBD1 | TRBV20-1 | CSARHDRGKTQYF | TGCAGTGCTAGACACGACAGGGGGAAGACCCAGTACTTC
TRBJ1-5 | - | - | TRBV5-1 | CASSVSGDQPQHF | TGCGCCAGCAGCGTCTCGGGGGATCAGCCCCAGCATTTT
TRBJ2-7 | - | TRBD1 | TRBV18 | CASSPPGQRSYEQYF | TGTGCCAGCTCACCACCGGGACAGCGATCCTACGAGCAGTACTTC
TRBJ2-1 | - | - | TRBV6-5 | CASSYASGGVNEQFF | TGTGCCAGCAGTTACGCCAGCGGTGGGGTAAATGAGCAGTTCTTC
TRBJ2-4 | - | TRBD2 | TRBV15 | CATSRDVLAGGLAKNIQYF | TGTGCCACCAGCAGAGACGTGCTAGCGGGGGGCCTAGCCAAAAACATTCAGTACTTC
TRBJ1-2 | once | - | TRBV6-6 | CANSYSVAGYTF | TGTGCCAACAGTTACTCCGTCGCTGGCTACACCTTC